The 11 T cell receptor beta chains below were found in one sample sequenced in a study of graft-versus-host responses after intestinal transplantation. Sequencing used immunoSEQ multiplex PCR; TCRdb keeps in-frame clones, though not all of them. This table has under 90,000 clones, 91% appearing once. Their antigens are not known. The material was unstimulated CD4+ T cells sorted from spleen or lymph node cells, obtained before transplant. The receptors come from a human donor who was the organ donor for an intestinal transplant.

The V call is TRBV28, the J call TRBJ2-7, with TRBD2 as a possible D gene (6 bases). Germline-derived CDR1 and CDR2 are MDHEN and SYDVKM. This CDR3 region has 14 residues. Trimming stripped 8 bases from V and 0 bases from J, with 14 bases between. CDR3 nucleotide sequence: TGTGCCAGCCATGGGAGGACCGACTCCTACGAGCAGTACTTC. It translates to CASHGRTDSYEQYF.

The rearrangement links TRBV28 to TRBJ1-6, with D perhaps matching TRBD1 (5 bases). The V end lost 5 bases, the J end lost 9 bases, and 17 bases lay between the germline ends. In germline, CDR1 is MDHEN, CDR2 SYDVKM. The CDR3 spans 15 residues. Written as DNA, the CDR3 is TGTGCCAGCAGTCGTAGGACACAAATGGGTTCACCCCTCCACTTT. Protein: CASSRRTQMGSPLHF.

This chain joins TRBV15 and TRBJ1-6; D gene uncertain. V was pared by 3 bases and J by 2 bases, with 20 bases between. This CDR3 has 19 residues. In germline, CDR1 is LNHNV, CDR2 YYDKDF (reference sequence). The CDR3 is CATSSLLDWPRTYNSPLHF. The CDR3 coding sequence is TGTGCCACCAGCAGCCTCCTAGATTGGCCACGCACCTATAATTCACCCCTCCACTTT. Based on the CDR3 plus reference TRBV15 and TRBJ1-6, the full variable domain is DAMVIQNPRYQVTQFGKPVTLSCSQTLNHNVMYWYQQKSSQAPKLLFHYYDKDFNNEADTPDNFQSRRPNTSFCFLDIRSPGLGDTAMYLCATSSLLDWPRTYNSPLHFGNGTRLTVT.

The chain is built from TRBV11-2 and TRBJ2-5; 8 positions match TRBD2. Germline-derived CDR1 and CDR2 are SGHAT and FQNNGV. The trim removed 4 bases at V and 5 bases at J, leaving 6 bases unmatched. CDR3 length equals 14 residues. CDR3 protein: CASSWGLVEETQYF. DNA of the CDR3: TGTGCCAGCAGCTGGGGACTAGTTGAGGAGACCCAGTACTTC.

This rearrangement joins TRBV5-5 to TRBJ2-7, with D hard to call. CDR1 SGHKS and CDR2 YYEKEE come from the germline V gene (reference sequence). V lost 2 bases, J lost 2 bases, and 8 bases lay in between. The CDR3 has 13 amino acids. The CDR3: CASSFALTYEQYF. As DNA, the CDR3 is TGTGCCAGCAGCTTCGCCCTAACCTACGAGCAGTACTTC.

The chain carries TRBV7-3 and TRBJ2-1, with D maybe TRBD2 (6 bases). CDR1 is SGHTA, CDR2 FQGTGA, per germline. CDR3 size: 15 residues. V dropped 1 base and J dropped 2 bases, with 9 bases sitting between them. The CDR3 DNA reads as TGTGCCAGCAGCTTAATAAGCGGGCCCTACAATGAGCAGTTCTTC. This encodes CASSLISGPYNEQFF. Full variable domain (rest looked up from reference TRBV7-3 and TRBJ2-1): GAGVSQTPSNKVTEKGKYVELRCDPISGHTALYWYRQSLGQGPEFLIYFQGTGAADDSGLPNDRFFAVRPEGSVSTLKIQRTERGDSAVYLCASSLISGPYNEQFFGPGTRLTVL.

This clone turned up a few times. V gene TRBV29-1 combines with J gene TRBJ1-2; no clear D. Germline values: CDR1 SQVTM, CDR2 ANQGSEA. The ends were cut back, 8 bases at V and 0 bases at J, with 10 bases in the middle. The CDR3 runs to 12 residues. The CDR3 spells CSTHLANYGYTF. Here the CDR3 DNA reads TGCAGCACACACCTAGCTAACTATGGCTACACCTTC.

The chain combines TRBV6-5 with TRBJ1-5; 9 bases align to TRBD1. V was pared by 6 bases and J by 3 bases, with 6 bases of the junction left unmatched. This CDR3 is 15 amino acids long. Germline V gene lookup returns CDR1 MNHEY and CDR2 SVGAGI. CDR3 coding DNA: TGTGCCAGCAGCGGGGACAGGGCCTCCAATCAGCCCCAGCATTTT. Protein product: CASSGDRASNQPQHF.

The V call is TRBV10-1, the J call TRBJ2-1; 9 nucleotides agree with TRBD1. The CDR3 length is 14 residues. Per the germline V gene, CDR1 is WNHNN and CDR2 is SYGVQD (reference sequence). Trimming took 6 bases from V and 9 from J; bases not matched to a gene: 9. Here the CDR3 DNA reads TGCGCCAGCAGACCGGGACAGGGCTTGGGTGAGCAGTTCTTC. It codes for CASRPGQGLGEQFF.

In the case of this clone: It is unclear where the CDR3 begins or ends on the DNA, so no DNA is shown, and the CDR3 is as TCRdb lists it. This chain joins TRBV5-1 and TRBJ1-2; the table gives TRBD1 as D, unverified against the DNA. In germline, CDR1 is SGHRS, CDR2 YFSETQ. With termini counted, the CDR3 has 17 amino acids. The CDR3 loop reads CASSLFGPGSDINGYTF.

The chain employs TRBV4-1 and TRBJ1-1; D is uncertain. Germline CDR1 and CDR2: MGHRA and YSYEKL. There are 15 residues in the CDR3. V lost 0 bases and J lost 2, with 10 bases in between. The DNA of the CDR3 is TGCGCCAGCAGCCAAGATCGACGGGGAAACACTGAAGCTTTCTTT. Its protein product is CASSQDRRGNTEAFF.